These 22 T cell receptor beta chains came from one sample sequenced in a study of T cell changes during pregnancy in multiple sclerosis. The assay was immunoSEQ multiplex PCR, and TCRdb's table has in-frame clones only and misses some. The sample lists 75,000 to 90,000 clones, roughly 92% seen once, with 0.21% in the top ten. Sequenced material: CD4+ T cells from peripheral blood mononuclear cells, taken before pregnancy. The receptor source for this set is a female donor with multiple sclerosis, enrolled in a pregnancy study.

The V and J genes are TRBV27 and TRBJ2-2, with TRBD1 matching 7 bases. Germline V CDR1 and CDR2: MNHEY, SMNVEV (reference sequence). J gave up 5 bases and V 6 bases, and 6 bases lay outside the gene matches. The CDR3 runs to 14 residues. The CDR3, as DNA: TGTGCCAGCAGAAACAGGGGAAGGACCGGGGAGCTGTTTTTT. It is translated as CASRNRGRTGELFF.

This clone occurred a few times. The same CDR3 can be traced to other DNA sequences in this sample. The gene calls are TRBV28 and TRBJ1-5; tentative D call: TRBD1 (5 bases). Per germline, CDR1 MDHEN and CDR2 SYDVKM. Trimming left V 3 bases short and J 4 bases short, with 7 bases between. This CDR3 contains 13 residues. Here the CDR3 reads CASSFPGNQPQHF. CDR3 sequence (DNA): TGTGCCAGCAGTTTCCCAGGGAATCAGCCCCAGCATTTT.

The rearrangement links TRBV6-5 to TRBJ2-7; possibly TRBD1 for D (6 bases). This CDR3 comprises 14 residues. Trimming shortened V by 3 bases and J by 2 bases, and 11 bases separated the two germline ends. Per the germline V gene, CDR1 is MNHEY and CDR2 is SVGAGI. The CDR3 loop reads CASSYEGQTYEQYF. The CDR3 region has the DNA TGTGCCAGCAGTTATGAAGGACAGACCTACGAGCAGTACTTC.

The chain uses TRBV5-1 and TRBJ2-1, with 7 bases matching TRBD2. Germline trimming cut 0 bases from V and 4 bases from J; bases unmatched to any gene: 7. In germline, CDR1 is SGHRS, CDR2 YFSETQ. The CDR3 sequence is 16 residues long. The CDR3 reads CASSLEMGGPYNEQFF. The CDR3 DNA follows: TGCGCCAGCAGCTTGGAAATGGGAGGGCCGTACAATGAGCAGTTCTTC.

V and J are TRBV6-5 and TRBJ2-1; TRBD1 is a possible D gene (6 bases). Germline V lookup: CDR1 MNHEY, CDR2 SVGAGI. Trimming stripped 8 bases from V and 2 bases from J, with 10 bases between. The CDR3 contains 13 residues. The CDR3 DNA is TGTGCCAGCGGGTGGACAGCCTACAATGAGCAGTTCTTC. Protein sequence: CASGWTAYNEQFF.

The chain links TRBV7-2 to TRBJ1-2; a weak D match, TRBD1 (5 bases). CDR3 length: 15 residues. V lost 1 base and J lost 2, with 11 bases in between. The germline CDR1 and CDR2 sequences are SGHTA and FQGNSA. The CDR3 bases are TGTGCCAGCAGCTTAGGGGGGGACCTAAACTATGGCTACACCTTC. Encoded protein: CASSLGGDLNYGYTF.

The chain combines TRBV10-1 with TRBJ2-7; unclear D gene. V lost 0 bases, J lost 1 base, and 7 bases lay in between. Germline CDR1 is WNHNN and CDR2 is SYGVQD (reference sequence). CDR3 length equals 14 residues. CDR3 loop: CASSESVLSYEQYF. The CDR3 DNA sequence: TGCGCCAGCAGTGAGTCGGTCCTATCCTACGAGCAGTACTTC.

V usage is TRBV2 and J usage is TRBJ2-1; 7 nucleotides match TRBD1. The ends lost 6 bases at V and 2 bases at J; junction bases unmatched: 10. The CDR3 length is 16 residues. Germline-derived CDR1 and CDR2 are SNHLY and FYNNEI. The chain's CDR3 is CASRGQPPGTYNEQFF. The CDR3 nucleotides are TGTGCCAGCAGGGGACAGCCACCGGGCACCTACAATGAGCAGTTCTTC.

This chain uses TRBV29-1 with TRBJ1-4, with 7 bases lining up with TRBD1. The CDR3 is made up of 13 amino acids. Per the germline V gene, CDR1 is SQVTM and CDR2 is ANQGSEA. J was trimmed by 4 bases and V by 5 bases; bases with no gene match: 4. The CDR3 bases are TGCAGCGTTCGTCAGGGGGTTAATGAAAAACTGTTTTTT. Residues: CSVRQGVNEKLFF.

This chain joins TRBV6-1 and TRBJ2-1, with TRBD1 matching 8 bases. Germline CDR1 reads MNHNS; CDR2 reads SASEGT. CDR3 length: 17 amino acids. V shed 3 bases and J 9 bases; nucleotides not matched to a gene: 16. The CDR3 loop is CASSELRVRQGRGEQFF. DNA for the CDR3: TGTGCCAGCAGTGAGTTGCGGGTTAGACAGGGGCGGGGTGAGCAGTTCTTC.

The chain combines TRBV6-1 with TRBJ1-2; no clear D gene. The CDR3 extends over 15 amino acids. Germline V lookup: CDR1 MNHNS, CDR2 SASEGT. V was cut by 2 bases and J by 4 bases, with 14 bases left in between. The CDR3: CASSEMLEVLYGYTF. Here the CDR3 DNA reads TGTGCCAGCAGTGAAATGTTGGAGGTTCTCTATGGCTACACCTTC.

This chain links TRBV5-4 with TRBJ1-2; TRBD1 agrees at 7 bases. The V gene's germline CDR1 is SGHNT and CDR2 YYREEE (reference sequence). V lost 2 bases, J lost 8 bases, and 6 bases stayed unmatched. The CDR3 sequence is 13 residues long. Here the CDR3 reads CASSFEQGKGYTF. CDR3 sequence (DNA): TGTGCCAGCAGCTTTGAACAGGGGAAAGGCTACACCTTC.

The rearrangement joins TRBV5-1 to TRBJ2-5; 14 positions match TRBD2. The CDR3 runs to 17 residues. The ends lost 4 bases at V and 5 bases at J; junction bases unmatched: 10. Germline lookup yields CDR1 SGHRS and CDR2 YFSETQ. The CDR3, as DNA: TGCGCCAGCAGCCTTGGACTAGCGGGAGGTCTAGGGGAGACCCAGTACTTC. Protein product: CASSLGLAGGLGETQYF.

The rearrangement links TRBV28 to TRBJ1-5; 7 bases agree with TRBD1. V was clipped by 3 bases and J by 5 bases; unmatched bases: 22. Germline V gene data show CDR1 as MDHEN and CDR2 as SYDVKM. This CDR3 region has 20 residues. In DNA form, the CDR3 reads TGTGCCAGCAGTTTCAGGTTCTCCAAAATGACAGGGATGGTTGATCAGCCCCAGCATTTT. This gives the protein CASSFRFSKMTGMVDQPQHF. Full variable domain (missing parts from reference TRBV28 and TRBJ1-5): DVKVTQSSRYLVKRTGEKVFLECVQDMDHENMFWYRQDPGLGLRLIYFSYDVKMKEKGDIPEGYSVSREKKERFSLILESASTNQTSMYLCASSFRFSKMTGMVDQPQHFGDGTRLSIL.

The chain links TRBV30 to TRBJ2-1; D not resolved. The CDR3 has 11 residues. The ends were cut back, 1 base at V and 4 bases at J, with 2 bases in the middle. The germline V gene has CDR1 GTSNPN and CDR2 SVGIG (reference sequence). The CDR3: CAWSAYNEQFF. As DNA, the CDR3 is TGTGCCTGGAGTGCTTACAATGAGCAGTTCTTC.

The chain combines TRBV15 with TRBJ2-7; D may be TRBD1 (5 bases). Germline V gene data show CDR1 as LNHNV and CDR2 as YYDKDF (reference sequence). CDR3 length equals 14 residues. V was cut by 1 base and J by 1 base, with 8 bases left in between. The CDR3 sequence is CATSRGGASYEQYF. DNA of the CDR3: TGTGCCACCAGCAGAGGGGGCGCTTCCTACGAGCAGTACTTC.

This clone was counted between two and nine times. The rearrangement links TRBV18 to TRBJ1-1; D may be TRBD1 (5 bases). This CDR3 contains 11 residues. Germline V gene sequence: CDR1 KGHSH, CDR2 LQKENI. With 4 bases removed from V and 5 bases from J, the gap between germline ends came to 5 bases. The CDR3 DNA sequence: TGTGCCAGCTCACAGGGGACTGAAGCTTTCTTT. Protein sequence: CASSQGTEAFF.

DNA of the CDR3: TGTGCCAGCAGTTTCTCGAGAGGGGTGGGCGGGGGGGCCACTGAGCAGTTCTTC. Translating it yields CASSFSRGVGGGATEQFF. The genes are TRBV27 and TRBJ2-1; 9 bases match TRBD2. The CDR3 spans 18 residues. Germline CDR1 MNHEY, CDR2 SMNVEV (reference sequence). V was clipped by 3 bases and J by 9 bases; unmatched bases: 18.

The chain is built from TRBV28 and TRBJ2-7; D is unresolved. Trimming took 2 bases from V and 5 from J, leaving 7 bases between them. Germline V gene lookup returns CDR1 MDHEN and CDR2 SYDVKM. This CDR3 comprises 12 residues. CDR3 residues: CASSLNPDEQYF. Written as DNA, the CDR3 is TGTGCCAGCAGTTTAAACCCGGACGAGCAGTACTTC.

The V and J genes are TRBV2 and TRBJ1-2; D might be TRBD1 (6 bases). V was trimmed by 4 bases and J by 8 bases, leaving 11 bases between them. From germline, CDR1 is SNHLY and CDR2 FYNNEI. The CDR3 runs 12 residues. The CDR3 DNA sequence: TGTGCCAGCAGTGGACAGGATGGGGGCTACACCTTC. This gives the protein CASSGQDGGYTF.

J is TRBJ2-1 and V is TRBV20-1; no clear D. Germline values: CDR1 DFQATT, CDR2 SNEGSKA (reference sequence). Trimming shortened V by 5 bases and J by 7 bases, and 9 bases separated the two germline ends. The length of the CDR3 is 11 residues. CDR3 region: CSAAQVNEQFF. The CDR3 DNA sequence: TGCAGTGCTGCCCAGGTTAATGAGCAGTTCTTC.

This chain joins TRBV9 and TRBJ1-4; TRBD1 might be the D (6 bases). CDR3 size: 15 residues. Germline-derived CDR1 and CDR2 are SGDLS and YYNGEE. The V and J ends lost 3 bases and 5 bases respectively, with 14 bases between them. For the CDR3, the DNA is TGTGCCAGCAGCGCCTCCGGGACAATGAATGAAAAACTGTTTTTT. This gives the protein CASSASGTMNEKLFF.